The entry below gives a single TCR beta chain sequence along with its context. According to the study, genomic DNA was the template for TCR beta VDJ and CDR3 profiling. TCRdb reanalysed the reads using MiXCR and keeps one entry per CDR3 protein. Among about 170,000 distinct CDR3 sequences listed, 50% to 75% were seen once. The data were taken from a study of CD8+CD57+ T cells in acquired aplastic anemia. Germline lookup yields CDR1 KGHDR and CDR2 SFDVKD. V lost 5 bases and J lost 9; bases outside the gene matches: 9. This CDR3 comprises 15 residues. The sequencing sample was made of sorted CD4+, CD8+, or CD8+CD57+ T cells (not recorded which) from PBMCs. The genes are TRBV24-1 and TRBJ2-1; 10 bases match TRBD2. The clonotype was recovered from a human donor in good health. The CDR3 DNA follows: TGTGCCACCAGTGGAGTCCTAGCGGGAGTGAGTGAGCAGTTCTTC. It specifies CATSGVLAGVSEQFF.